Listed below are T cell receptor beta chains from one sample, sequenced in a study of long-term antiretroviral therapy in people with HIV. Sequencing was performed with immunoSEQ multiplex PCR; in TCRdb, only in-frame clones are kept and a portion is missing. Here the sample spans about 27,000 clones, more than 80% being singletons. Material: unsorted PBMCs, obtained 3 years after starting antiretroviral therapy. Source of these receptors: a man aged 40-49 years with HIV. Both conserved end residues are part of each CDR3. D genes are given only for firm matches. Clone sizes are given selectively: once, few, many, or a class where the clone is expanded.

>TRBV6-5|TRBJ2-7|TRBD2|NA
TGTGCCACCAAAACCCCACTAGCGGGAGTTGGAGAGCAGTACTTC
CATKTPLAGVGEQYF
>TRBV7-7|TRBJ2-7|NA|NA
TGTGCTAGCAGTCCGGGACAAAGCTTCCACGAGCAGTACTTC
CASSPGQSFHEQYF
>TRBV30|TRBJ2-3|NA|NA
TGTGCCTGGGCCCTCTGGGGGACTCTTACTAGCACAGATACGCAGTATTTT
CAWALWGTLTSTDTQYF
>TRBV6-6|TRBJ2-5|NA|NA
TGTGCCAGCATAGGGGAGGAGGAGACCCAGTACTTC
CASIGEEETQYF
>TRBV28|TRBJ1-5|NA|NA
TGTGCCAGCAGTTCGCAACAGGCTAATCAGCCCCAGCATTTT
CASSSQQANQPQHF
>TRBV2|TRBJ2-2|NA|NA
TGTGCCAGCAAGGTGTCGAACACCGGGGAGCTGTTTTTT
CASKVSNTGELFF
>TRBV18|TRBJ1-1|NA|NA
TGTGCCAGCTCACCACCGATGAACACTGAAGCTTTCTTT
CASSPPMNTEAFF
>TRBV6-6|TRBJ1-2|NA|NA
TGTGCCAGCTGGTTCCGCAGCCCGGTCGACGGCTACACCTTC
CASWFRSPVDGYTF
>TRBV30|TRBJ2-1|TRBD2|NA
TGTGCCTGCGAGGCCGGGACTAGCGGGAGTCTCTTTCGGCAGTTCTTC
CACEAGTSGSLFRQFF
>TRBV5-1|TRBJ2-7|NA|NA
TGCGCCAGCAGCCCGGCGGGGAGTAGTTCCGAGCAGTACTTC
CASSPAGSSSEQYF
>TRBV15|TRBJ1-6|NA|few
TGTGCCACCAGCAGAGATCTGGGACGGAAGGGGGATGGACCCCTCCACTTT
CATSRDLGRKGDGPLHF
>TRBV2|TRBJ1-3|TRBD1|NA
TGTGCCAGCAGTCTCCAGGGGGCAGGAGGAAACACCATATATTTT
CASSLQGAGGNTIYF
>TRBV4-1|TRBJ2-3|NA|NA
TGCGCCAGCAGCCAAGCCATTACCACAGATACGCAGTATTTT
CASSQAITTDTQYF
>TRBV5-5|TRBJ1-5|TRBD1|few
TGTGCCAGCAGCCTGGGACAGGGAGGAGGTGATCAGCCCCAGCATTTT
CASSLGQGGGDQPQHF
>TRBV5-4|TRBJ2-7|NA|NA
TGTGCCAGCAGCCCTTATTCAGGGTCCTACGAGCAGTACTTC
CASSPYSGSYEQYF
>TRBV28|TRBJ2-4|NA|NA
TGTGCCAGCAGTTTAACCCCGCATCGAGGCAAAAACATTCAGTACTTC
CASSLTPHRGKNIQYF
>TRBV7-9|TRBJ2-7|NA|NA
TGTGCCAGCAGGGATGGACAGTCCTACGAGCAGTACTTC
CASRDGQSYEQYF
>TRBV28|TRBJ1-5|NA|few
TGTGCCAGCAGTTTATTTGGGCAGCCCCAGCATTTT
CASSLFGQPQHF
>TRBV7-2|TRBJ1-1|NA|few
TGTGCCAGCAGCCCCCTTCGCACTGAAGCTTTCTTT
CASSPLRTEAFF
>TRBV23-1|TRBJ1-2|TRBD1|NA
TGCGCCAGCAGTCAATCGGGATTGGGACAGGGGGCCGTTATATCCTATGGCTACACCTTC
CASSQSGLGQGAVISYGYTF
>TRBV7-9|TRBJ2-2|TRBD2|NA
TGTGCCAGCAGCCCAACGGGGGGAACGAACACCGGGGAGCTGTTTTTT
CASSPTGGTNTGELFF
>TRBV28|TRBJ1-5|NA|NA
TGTGCCAGCAGTCCCCCGAGGGGGCCCCAGCATTTT
CASSPPRGPQHF
>TRBV5-1|TRBJ2-3|NA|NA
TGCGCCAGCAGCCCTAGCACAGATACGCAGTATTTT
CASSPSTDTQYF
>TRBV19|TRBJ2-6|NA|once
TGTGCCAGTAGTATATCATCTAGTCCCGGTCCTGGGGCCAACGTCCTGACTTTC
CASSISSSPGPGANVLTF
>TRBV11-2|TRBJ1-2|TRBD1|once
TGTGCCAGCAGCCCCTCGGGGACAGCTAACTATGGCTACACCTTC
CASSPSGTANYGYTF
>TRBV2|TRBJ2-3|TRBD2|once
TGTGCCAGCAGTGGAGGACTAGCGGATACGCAGTATTTT
CASSGGLADTQYF
>TRBV5-1|TRBJ1-1|NA|NA
TGCGCCAGCAGCTTGGAGAGGGCAGGACTCCTGAACACTGAAGCTTTCTTT
CASSLERAGLLNTEAFF
>TRBV2|TRBJ2-7|TRBD2|NA
TGTGCCAGCCTTCTGGGACTAGCGGGAGGGCCCCCCGAGCAGTACTTC
CASLLGLAGGPPEQYF
>TRBV15|TRBJ1-1|NA|NA
TGTGCCACCAGGCCGGGACACTTGAACACTGAAGCTTTCTTT
CATRPGHLNTEAFF
>TRBV13|TRBJ1-1|NA|NA
TGTGCCAGCAGCTTGGGCGGATCCACTGAAGCTTTCTTT
CASSLGGSTEAFF
>TRBV19|TRBJ2-2|NA|NA
TGTGCCAGTAGCCCGAGGGGGGGGAGTGGGGCCGGGGAGCTGTTTTTT
CASSPRGGSGAGELFF
>TRBV6-6|TRBJ1-2|NA|NA
TGTGCCAGCAGCCCCCGGAGCAGGGACATGAACTATGGCTACACCTTC
CASSPRSRDMNYGYTF
>TRBV6-1|TRBJ1-5|NA|NA
TGTGCCAGCAGCGGACAACTCAGCAATCAGCCCCAGCATTTT
CASSGQLSNQPQHF
>TRBV5-8|TRBJ2-1|NA|NA
TGTGCCAGCACCCGTAGGGGGATCTCCTACAATGAGCAGTTCTTC
CASTRRGISYNEQFF
>TRBV9|TRBJ1-2|NA|NA
TGTGCCAGCAGCGCCGGCAGCCTAGCTTATGGCTACACCTTC
CASSAGSLAYGYTF
>TRBV10-2|TRBJ1-5|TRBD1|few
TGCGCCAGCATGGCAGGGGGGTCAGATCAGCCCCAGCATTTT
CASMAGGSDQPQHF
>TRBV18|TRBJ2-3|TRBD2|NA
TGTGCCAGCTCACACTTCAGAGTTAGCGGGAGGAGAGATACGCAGTATTTT
CASSHFRVSGRRDTQYF
>TRBV10-3|TRBJ2-3|NA|NA
TGTGCCATCAGTGAACAGGGAACAGATACGCAGTATTTT
CAISEQGTDTQYF
>TRBV5-1|TRBJ1-1|TRBD1|NA
TGCGCCAGCAGCCCTACAGGGGGCGTACTTCAAGCTTTCTTT
CASSPTGGVLQAFF
>TRBV14|TRBJ2-7|TRBD2|NA
TGTGCCAGCAGCCAAACTAGCGGGTCCCAGTACTTC
CASSQTSGSQYF
>TRBV4-2|TRBJ1-3|NA|once
TGTGCCAGCAGCCCCACTGACACTGCCTCTGGAAACACCATATATTTT
CASSPTDTASGNTIYF
>TRBV19|TRBJ1-2|NA|NA
TGTGCCAGTAGTTCCCGAAGTCTCCGGGAAGGCTACACCTTC
CASSSRSLREGYTF
>TRBV11-3|TRBJ1-1|NA|NA
TGTGCCAGCAGCTTAGGGGACACTGAAGCTTTCTTT
CASSLGDTEAFF
>TRBV7-9|TRBJ1-5|NA|NA
TGTGCCAGCAGTCTTCAGGGTGGACAGCCCCAGCATTTT
CASSLQGGQPQHF
>TRBV7-2|TRBJ2-7|TRBD2|few
TGTGCCAGCAGCTCCCGAGGTAGCGGGGGGCGCAGCCTCTCCTACGAGCAGTACTTC
CASSSRGSGGRSLSYEQYF
>TRBV30|TRBJ2-3|NA|once
TGTGCCTGGTGGGCCCCTGGTACGCAGTATTTT
CAWWAPGTQYF
>TRBV27|TRBJ2-3|NA|medium-sized
TGTGCCACTCAAGCCAGAGCCACAGATACGCAGTATTTT
CATQARATDTQYF
>TRBV4-2|TRBJ1-4|NA|NA
TGTGCCAGCAGCCAAGTGACCAAGGGTACAACTAATGAAAAACTGTTTTTT
CASSQVTKGTTNEKLFF
>TRBV15|TRBJ2-7|TRBD1|NA
TGTGCCACCAGCAGTCCTAGGACAGGGAGCTCCTACGAGCAGTACTTC
CATSSPRTGSSYEQYF
>TRBV15|TRBJ1-4|TRBD1|NA
TGTGCCACCAGCAGAGATCGACAGGGAAAACTGTTTTTT
CATSRDRQGKLFF
>TRBV7-2|TRBJ2-2|NA|NA
TGTGCCAGCAGCTTAGGGGCAGCCAACACCGGGGAGCTGTTTTTT
CASSLGAANTGELFF
>TRBV25-1|TRBJ2-7|TRBD2|NA
TGTGCCAGCAGTGGGGCGGGAGGGCCGCACGAGCAGTACTTC
CASSGAGGPHEQYF
>TRBV30|TRBJ2-7|TRBD1|NA
TGTGCCTGGAGTGGAGGACAGGGCAACGAGCAGTACTTC
CAWSGGQGNEQYF
>TRBV11-1|TRBJ2-3|NA|NA
TGTGCCAGCAGCTTCGTGGGGCAGGGAGGAGATACGCAGTATTTT
CASSFVGQGGDTQYF
>TRBV2|TRBJ1-2|NA|NA
TGTGCCAGCAACCCAGGCGGGAACTATGGCTACACCTTC
CASNPGGNYGYTF
>TRBV5-6|TRBJ2-6|NA|NA
TGTGCCAGCAGCTTGGGAGGGGCTGGGGCCAACGTCCTGACTTTC
CASSLGGAGANVLTF
>TRBV19|TRBJ1-1|TRBD1|NA
TGTGCCAGTAGTCTAGGGACAGGGGCCAACACTGAAGCTTTCTTT
CASSLGTGANTEAFF
>TRBV7-2|TRBJ1-3|NA|NA
TGTGCCAGCAGCTTAACAGCACAAGGAAACACCATATATTTT
CASSLTAQGNTIYF
>TRBV7-8|TRBJ1-5|TRBD1|NA
TGTGCCAGCAGCTTAGGGGCCTTGGACAGGGCATTTGGCAATCAGCCCCAGCATTTT
CASSLGALDRAFGNQPQHF